This T cell receptor beta chain was profiled in a study of regulatory T cells in long-lasting Graves disease. TCRdb analysed the reads with MiXCR anew, one entry per CDR3 protein. The sample lists about 850 distinct CDR3 sequences, roughly 86% occurring once. The V gene's germline CDR1 is LNHDA and CDR2 SQIVND (reference sequence). V dropped 10 bases and J dropped 3; count of bases not matched to a gene: 12. CDR3 length: 15 residues. PBMC RNA served as the TCR library source. The TCR comes from a man aged 35 to 55 with Graves disease. The V and J genes are TRBV19 and TRBJ1-5; 7 bases map to TRBD1. Sequencing was performed on peripheral blood mononuclear cells (PBMCs), taken with antithyroid drug treatment, in newly diagnosed or persistent Graves disease (not recorded which). The chain's CDR3 is CATCTGTAYNQPQHF. The CDR3 DNA reads as TGTGCCACCTGCACCGGGACAGCCTACAATCAGCCCCAGCATTTT.